A selection of T cell receptor beta chains follows, all from one sample in a study of blood T cells in healthy people across ages. TCRdb redid the calling of the 5' RACE reads with MiXCR, one entry per CDR3 protein. This repertoire shows 1.5 million to 1.8 million distinct CDR3 sequences, 35% to 45% found once; its top ten account for around 4%. The specimen sequenced was blood. These receptors were obtained from a woman between 18 and 29 years old in good health. The CDR3 runs from the conserved cysteine through the conserved F or W. Each record gives: clone size, V gene, CDR3 protein. Only part of the rows carry a size: once, few, many, or a class if the clone is expanded.

- | TRBV6-1 | CASIDWSFEQYF
- | TRBV4-3 | CASSQDRAGLGNEQFF
- | TRBV7-9 | CASMMNNSPLHF
many | TRBV11-1 | CASSLGLAGGSETQYF
- | TRBV4-1 | CASSDRLRGDSSTDTQYF
- | TRBV7-8 | CASSLVAGSYNTEAFF
- | TRBV27 | CAGSSHTTYEQYF
- | TRBV6-5 | CASSYKTGSYNEQYF
- | TRBV6-2/TRBV6-3 | CASRLPGQPFSYEQYF
- | TRBV18 | CANSPTLGGHEQFF
few | TRBV20-1 | CSAGERESDTQYF
- | TRBV13 | CASSPPGLGTGELFF
- | TRBV28 | CASTSWTRSYEQYF
few | TRBV20-1 | CSATTANTEAFF
many | TRBV30 | CAWTSPGLDVDEQYF
few | TRBV20-1 | CSSCPGADYEQYF
- | TRBV2 | CASSDSPGYNEQFF
- | TRBV3-1 | CASSQDSRGFAEAFF
few | TRBV13 | CASSVTTGHEQYF
- | TRBV11-2 | CASSLRPIGGSSYEQYF
few | TRBV11-2 | CASSPDGLAATERGEQYF
- | TRBV6-2/TRBV6-3 | CASSNPPESGNQPQHF
- | TRBV20-1 | CSALSGYSNEQFF
few | TRBV7-2 | CASSRRWTSDSYEQYF
- | TRBV7-2 | CASSLVTGQGDTQYF
- | TRBV20-1 | CSARDLELAGIYEQYF
- | TRBV7-2 | CASSPPEGRAGLGGQYF
- | TRBV27 | CASSSAGNRVLNTEAFF
- | TRBV29-1 | CSVEGNAGQPQHF
few | TRBV7-2 | CASSRTKGQGYNEQFF
- | TRBV19 | CASSIASGSTDTQYF
- | TRBV7-2 | CASSPMSGSYEQYF
- | TRBV6-5 | CASSDPAEGNEQFF
- | TRBV7-2 | CASSYSSGHSTDTQYF
- | TRBV29-1 | CSEGGGDTF
few | TRBV29-1 | CSVGETSGTNEQFF
few | TRBV7-2 | CASSGGHRVSNQPQHF
many | TRBV11-2 | CASSFGPVGNEQFF
- | TRBV6-6 | CASRARLAGTAHNEQFF
once | TRBV3-1 | CASSQGGSRNSPPHF
many | TRBV24-1 | CATSDPFVYGQFF
many | TRBV29-1 | CSVGTSGDYNEQFF
many | TRBV20-1 | CSASPTRGYGYTF
- | TRBV7-8 | CASSLAEGGSADTQYF
- | TRBV24-1 | CATSDVSGADTQYF
few | TRBV5-6 | CASSLAYTF
- | TRBV30 | CAWGTHGYTF
once | TRBV20-1 | CSARPPGLAGYNEQYF
- | TRBV7-6 | CASSLEGPEQGSVNTEAFF
- | TRBV20-1 | CSAPKETYTDTQYF
few | TRBV29-1 | CSVEFARDRGFF
- | TRBV7-6 | CASRMLAGGSNEQFF
- | TRBV2 | CASSEDRTGVYGYTF
- | TRBV6-1 | CASTGDTPYGYTF
- | TRBV4-1 | CASSQTSGTGTQYF
- | TRBV6-5 | CASSYGTSGSHDGTDTQYF
- | TRBV27 | CASRGETAQAFF
- | TRBV5-1 | CASSIGGQPQEYEQYF
- | TRBV2 | CASSESPQHTEAFF
- | TRBV12-3/TRBV12-4 | CASSPLTSGADTQYF